This record covers a single TCR beta chain. The target antigen is unknown. This sample is drawn from a study of post-analysis software for immune sequencing data. TCR beta cDNA libraries included unique molecular identifiers. TCRdb itself ran the PCR reads through MiXCR, one entry per CDR3 protein. The sample lists 750,000 to 900,000 distinct CDR3 sequences, 35% to 55% seen once, with approximately 5% in the top ten. General observations from the study: Compared against controls, patients with multiple sclerosis displayed significantly lower normalized Chao1 diversity. In patients, five TRBV segments were more frequent than in controls, with TRBV5-6, TRBV5-1 and TRBV20-1 among them.

Germline V lookup: CDR1 LGHDT, CDR2 YNNKEL (reference sequence). CDR3 size: 16 residues. V shed 1 base, J shed 4 bases, and the junction held 6 bases outside the gene matches. This TCR was sampled from a girl aged 5 to 17 with multiple sclerosis. The rearrangement uses TRBV3-1 and TRBJ2-3; TRBD2 matches 9 bases. Sequencing was performed on blood. CDR3 protein: CASSQAETSGADTQYF. In DNA form, the CDR3 reads TGTGCCAGCAGCCAAGCAGAGACTAGCGGAGCAGATACGCAGTATTTT.